The subject of this entry is one T cell receptor beta chain. Its specificity is not known. Sample treatment: about 20 received Ad26.COV2.S at low or high dose, single or two shots; 5 received placebo; per-sample allocation not given. All samples were drawn on day 63, counting from the first vaccine or placebo injection. SARS-CoV-2 spike from the Wuhan strain was encoded by the vaccine, an Ad26 vector. This CDR3 is built from 17 residues. CDR1 and CDR2 (germline): MNHGY, SAAAGT. V gave up 7 bases and J gave up 1 base; unmatched junction bases: 13. This table comes from immunoSEQ multiplex PCR, and its TCRdb copy is limited to in-frame clones, with some not included. The sample includes about 420,000 clones, 88% of them seen just once. The data stem from a study of Ad26.COV2.S vaccination and SARS-CoV-2 variants. Study-wide findings and caveats: TCR breadth and depth analyses may have underestimated total T cell responses.

The chain recombines TRBV6-8 with TRBJ1-2, with 9 bases aligning to TRBD1. The TCR originated in a person aged 18-60 years who received the Ad26.COV2.S COVID-19 vaccine or a placebo. The material sequenced was peripheral blood, taken in a trial of Ad26.COV2.S vaccine versus placebo. CDR3 protein: CASIRRRTGEINYGYTF. The CDR3 bases are TGTGCCAGCATTCGTAGGCGGACAGGGGAAATTAACTATGGCTACACCTTC.